This section outlines one TCR beta chain sequence together with its context. Its antigen is currently unknown. One end of the junction varies from germline; a read error may be responsible. CDR3 length equals 14 residues. In germline, CDR1 is MGHDK, CDR2 SYGVNS. Memory CD4+ T cells were sorted as CD4+CD45RO+CD25- cells. After constant-region reverse-primer amplification, full-length variable regions underwent semi-nested PCR with Nested Universal Primer A. In TCRdb, the 5' RACE reads were re-called with MiXCR into one record per CDR3 protein. This sample yields approximately 60,000 distinct CDR3 sequences, of which about 28% are seen a single time; approximately 3% belongs to the top ten. General study findings and limits: Greatest tumor Treg TCR overlap was with tumor naive CD4+ cells.

Material: tumor-infiltrating memory CD4+ T cells sorted from the breast tumor. Subset of the sample: memory CD4+ T cells, CD4+CD45RO+CD25-. This receptor was obtained from a female donor with breast cancer. The chain carries TRBV25-1 and TRBJ1-2; D is unclear. CDR3 sequence (DNA): TGTGCCAGCAGTGAATCGGGCAGAAACTGTGGCTACACCTTC. This sequence encodes CASSESGRNCGYTF.